This entry concerns a single T cell receptor (beta chain). The repertoire was sequenced with immunoSEQ multiplex PCR; TCRdb's copy has only in-frame clones and lacks some. The sample consists of 64,000 or so clones, just over 90% of them appearing once. V was trimmed by 4 bases and J by 9 bases, leaving 13 bases between them. Germline CDR1 and CDR2: MNHEY and SMNVEV (reference sequence). This CDR3 is built from 14 residues. The data are from a study of blood T cell repertoires in COVID-19. The sample consisted of peripheral blood. This chain links TRBV27 with TRBJ1-6; D is unresolved. The sequence was collected from a human donor in a cohort sampled during active COVID-19. The CDR3 sequence is CASSWSEGGSPLHF. In DNA, the CDR3 is TGTGCCAGCAGTTGGAGCGAGGGCGGTTCACCCCTCCACTTT.